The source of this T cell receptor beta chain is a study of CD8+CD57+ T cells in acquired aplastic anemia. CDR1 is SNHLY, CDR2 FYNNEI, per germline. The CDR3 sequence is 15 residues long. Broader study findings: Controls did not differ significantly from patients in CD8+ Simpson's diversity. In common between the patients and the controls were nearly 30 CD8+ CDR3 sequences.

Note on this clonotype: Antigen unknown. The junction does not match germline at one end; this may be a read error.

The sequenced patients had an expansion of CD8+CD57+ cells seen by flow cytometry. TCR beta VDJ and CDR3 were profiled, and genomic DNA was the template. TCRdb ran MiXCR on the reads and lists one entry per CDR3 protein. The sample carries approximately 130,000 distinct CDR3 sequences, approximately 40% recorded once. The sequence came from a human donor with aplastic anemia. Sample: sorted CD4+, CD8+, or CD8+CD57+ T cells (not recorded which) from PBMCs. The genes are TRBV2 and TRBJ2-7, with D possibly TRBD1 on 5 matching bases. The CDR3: CACSGLGQGSDEQYF. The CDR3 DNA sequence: TGTGCCTGCAGTGGGTTAGGGCAGGGTTCTGACGAGCAGTACTTC.